Listed here are 25 T cell receptor beta chains from one sample, sequenced in a study of shared clonotypes between healthy human individuals. Here immunoSEQ multiplex PCR was the method, and the copy in TCRdb shows in-frame clones only, minus some. The sample holds around 1.1 million clones, 75% to 85% seen once. Source material: memory CD4+ T cells from PBMCs. This sample's subset: CD45RA-negative fraction. The source of these receptors is a man in his late teens or twenties in good health. Some clones in this sample may be carry-over from other donors' samples.

The chain links TRBV30 to TRBJ2-7; no clear D gene. Germline values: CDR1 GTSNPN, CDR2 SVGIG (reference sequence). There are 12 residues in the CDR3. V was trimmed by 3 bases and J by 6 bases, leaving 12 bases between them. Here the CDR3 reads CAWRRVLGEQYF. The DNA of the CDR3 is TGTGCCTGGAGGAGAGTCTTGGGCGAGCAGTACTTC.

The chain combines TRBV9 with TRBJ1-4, with a possible D match to TRBD1 (6 bases). CDR1 and CDR2 from the germline V gene are SGDLS and YYNGEE. V lost 4 bases to trimming and J lost 7 bases, with 11 bases between them. This CDR3 comprises 13 residues. This CDR3 is CASSSGGIEKLFF. DNA of the CDR3: TGTGCCAGCAGCTCCGGGGGCATTGAAAAACTGTTTTTT.

The V and J genes are TRBV28 and TRBJ1-1; D not certain. The CDR3 sequence is 10 residues long. V gave up 10 bases and J gave up 8 bases, with 11 bases separating them. Germline CDR1 is MDHEN and CDR2 is SYDVKM. CDR3 DNA: TGTGCCACTAAAGGAGGCGAAGCTTTCTTT. Translating gives CATKGGEAFF. The variable domain in full, completed from reference TRBV28 and TRBJ1-1, reads DVKVTQSSRYLVKRTGEKVFLECVQDMDHENMFWYRQDPGLGLRLIYFSYDVKMKEKGDIPEGYSVSREKKERFSLILESASTNQTSMYLCATKGGEAFFGQGTRLTVV.

In its sample, this clone was seen a few times. The rearrangement links TRBV5-1 to TRBJ2-5, with 13 bases fitting TRBD2. This CDR3 is 15 amino acids long. The V gene end was trimmed by 4 bases and the J gene end by 5 bases; junction bases not matched to a gene: 5. Germline V gives CDR1 SGHRS, CDR2 YFSETQ. Here the CDR3 reads CASSPLTSGGETQYF. As DNA, the CDR3 is TGCGCCAGCAGCCCCCTGACTAGCGGGGGGGAGACCCAGTACTTC.

The rearrangement uses TRBV4-1 and TRBJ1-3; 7 nucleotides agree with TRBD1. The CDR3 has 15 residues. The trim removed 0 bases at V and 5 bases at J, leaving 4 bases unmatched. Germline V gene lookup returns CDR1 MGHRA and CDR2 YSYEKL. The CDR3 protein is CASSQDSQGRNTIYF. As DNA, the CDR3 is TGCGCCAGCAGCCAAGATTCACAGGGGAGAAACACCATATATTTT.

The chain recombines TRBV14 with TRBJ2-5; 13 bases match TRBD2. The V gene's germline CDR1 is SGHDN and CDR2 FVKESK. The CDR3 length is 19 residues. Trimming took 3 bases from V and 4 from J; bases not matched to a gene: 14. In nucleotides, the CDR3 is TGTGCCAGCAGCCAGCGACTAGCGGGAGGCCGGATGCGCTTAGAGACCCAGTACTTC. Its protein is CASSQRLAGGRMRLETQYF.

This rearrangement joins TRBV6-6 to TRBJ1-1; the D gene is possibly TRBD1 (6 bases). The germline V and J ends were trimmed by 8 bases and 7 bases, with 20 bases remaining between them. Germline lookup yields CDR1 MNHNY and CDR2 SVGAGI (reference sequence). The CDR3 contains 14 residues. The chain's CDR3 is CASGEPRGAVEAFF. The CDR3 nucleotides read TGTGCCAGCGGTGAGCCGCGGGGGGCTGTTGAAGCTTTCTTT.

The chain uses TRBV6-5 and TRBJ1-4; 8 bases align to TRBD1. Germline V gives CDR1 MNHEY, CDR2 SVGAGI. With 2 bases clipped from V and 8 bases from J, the junction kept 4 bases outside the gene matches. This CDR3 comprises 14 residues. CDR3 sequence: CASSYGQGREKLFF. The CDR3 DNA is TGTGCCAGCAGTTACGGACAGGGTCGGGAAAAACTGTTTTTT.

In regard to this clone: A much larger clone lies a single base off, so this may be a read error. The sample holds other DNA sequences that translate to the same CDR3. This chain links TRBV4-1 with TRBJ2-2, with D tentatively TRBD2 (5 bases). Trimming took 6 bases from V and 7 from J, leaving 15 bases between them. The CDR3 covers 14 residues. Germline CDR1 and CDR2: MGHRA and YSYEKL. CDR3 nucleotide sequence: TGCGCCAGCAGTCGTATAACGGGGTTCGGGGAGCTGTTTTTT. As protein: CASSRITGFGELFF.

The chain is built from TRBV4-2 and TRBJ2-5, with D perhaps TRBD2 (5 bases). This CDR3 is built from 15 residues. With 1 base removed from V and 5 bases from J, the gap between germline ends came to 14 bases. The germline V gene encodes CDR1 LGHNA and CDR2 YNFKEQ. CDR3 region: CASSQGAGRAETQYF. The DNA of the CDR3 is TGTGCCAGCAGCCAAGGCGCGGGCCGGGCGGAGACCCAGTACTTC.

The V call is TRBV14, the J call TRBJ2-7, with a weak D call TRBD2 (5 bases). This CDR3 has 15 residues. V lost 0 bases and J lost 9, with 18 bases in between. Germline V gene sequence: CDR1 SGHDN, CDR2 FVKESK. The CDR3 DNA is TGTGCCAGCAGCCAAGACAATAGACCGGGGTCAGGGCAGTACTTC. This encodes CASSQDNRPGSGQYF.

This chain uses TRBV18 with TRBJ1-5, with 9 positions matching TRBD1. The ends lost 5 bases at V and 6 bases at J; junction bases unmatched: 8. CDR3 size: 15 residues. Per the germline V gene, CDR1 is KGHSH and CDR2 is LQKENI. CDR3 in DNA: TGTGCCAGCTCATGGGGACAGGGTGTAGGTCAGCCCCAGCATTTT. This encodes CASSWGQGVGQPQHF.

This chain links TRBV14 with TRBJ1-5; D is undetermined. The CDR3 loop spans 14 amino acids. V was trimmed by 1 base and J by 9 bases, leaving 13 bases between them. CDR1 and CDR2 (germline): SGHDN, FVKESK. The CDR3 nucleotides are TGTGCCAGCAGCCAAGCCGCCGGCCGGAGGCCCCAGCATTTT. It is translated as CASSQAAGRRPQHF.

This clone was observed a handful of times. The V call is TRBV20-1, the J call TRBJ1-2; D remains unclear. CDR1 and CDR2 from the germline V gene are DFQATT and SNEGSKA (reference sequence). V shed 2 bases and J shed 4 bases, with 5 bases lying between them. This CDR3 comprises 11 residues. The CDR3 DNA reads TGCAGTGCTAGAATTGCCTATGGCTACACCTTC. Translated, it gives CSARIAYGYTF.

The chain couples TRBV11-3 to TRBJ2-3; D is possibly TRBD2 (6 bases). Trimming took off 5 bases at V and 2 bases at J, with 8 bases between the two ends. The CDR3 runs 13 residues. Germline V gene sequence: CDR1 SGHNT, CDR2 YENEEA. The CDR3 DNA reads TGTGCCAGCAGCCGGGGGTACACAGATACGCAGTATTTT. Residues: CASSRGYTDTQYF.

The rearrangement joins TRBV2 to TRBJ2-1; 11 bases are a match to TRBD2. The CDR3 length is 15 residues. With 3 bases clipped from V and 7 bases from J, the junction kept 5 bases outside the gene matches. Germline loops: CDR1 SNHLY, CDR2 FYNNEI. The CDR3, as DNA: TGTGCCAGCAGTGATGTAGCGGGAGGGAAAAATGAGCAGTTCTTC. Encoded protein: CASSDVAGGKNEQFF.

The chain recombines TRBV5-4 with TRBJ1-4; 8 bases match TRBD1. The CDR3 is 15 residues long. Germline loops: CDR1 SGHNT, CDR2 YYREEE (reference sequence). Trimming removed 0 bases from V and 5 bases from J; junction bases left unmatched: 3. The CDR3 spells CASSLGDRINEKLFF. The CDR3 nucleotides read TGTGCCAGCAGCTTGGGGGACAGGATAAATGAAAAACTGTTTTTT.

The rearrangement links TRBV2 to TRBJ2-7, with 11 bases matching TRBD2. Germline values: CDR1 SNHLY, CDR2 FYNNEI. This CDR3 region has 14 residues. The trim removed 6 bases at V and 2 bases at J, leaving 3 bases unmatched. The chain's CDR3 is CASRGTSGAYEQYF. The CDR3 DNA reads TGTGCCAGCAGAGGGACTAGCGGTGCCTACGAGCAGTACTTC. Full variable domain (remainder filled in from reference TRBV2 and TRBJ2-7): EPEVTQTPSHQVTQMGQEVILRCVPISNHLYFYWYRQILGQKVEFLVSFYNNEISEKSEIFDDQFSVERPDGSNFTLKIRSTKLEDSAMYFCASRGTSGAYEQYFGPGTRLTVT.

This clone occurred once. The rearrangement joins TRBV18 to TRBJ1-1, with D perhaps matching TRBD1 (5 bases). The CDR3 has 15 residues. Looked up from germline, CDR1 is KGHSH and CDR2 is LQKENI. V shed 0 bases and J shed 2 bases, with 10 bases lying between them. The CDR3 DNA sequence: TGTGCCAGCTCACCACCGGGCAGGGCTAACACTGAAGCTTTCTTT. This gives the protein CASSPPGRANTEAFF.

The CDR3 nucleotides read TGTGCCAGCAGCCTAAGCCGGGACAGGAACGATGAGCAGTTCTTC. This sequence encodes CASSLSRDRNDEQFF. V and J are TRBV7-3 and TRBJ2-1, with 8 bases lining up with TRBD1. Germline-derived CDR1 and CDR2 are SGHTA and FQGTGA. V shed 5 bases, J shed 8 bases, and the junction held 11 bases outside the gene matches. The CDR3 loop spans 15 amino acids.

Points on this clone: The same CDR3 is also encoded by other DNA sequences in this sample. This chain joins TRBV18 and TRBJ2-1, with 9 bases fitting TRBD2. The germline CDR1 and CDR2 sequences are KGHSH and LQKENI. Germline trimming cut 0 bases from V and 7 bases from J; bases unmatched to any gene: 4. The CDR3 spans 15 residues. CDR3 loop: CASSPPGLALNEQFF. For the CDR3, the DNA is TGTGCCAGCTCACCACCCGGACTAGCGTTAAATGAGCAGTTCTTC.

The chain joins TRBV2 to TRBJ2-2; D perhaps matches TRBD2 (6 bases). Germline V lookup: CDR1 SNHLY, CDR2 FYNNEI. V shed 8 bases and J shed 2 bases, with 12 bases lying between them. The CDR3 has 14 residues. The CDR3 region is CASGGGTNTGELFF. Written as DNA, the CDR3 is TGTGCCAGCGGTGGAGGGACTAACACCGGGGAGCTGTTTTTT. The whole variable domain, filled in from reference TRBV2 and TRBJ2-2, reads EPEVTQTPSHQVTQMGQEVILRCVPISNHLYFYWYRQILGQKVEFLVSFYNNEISEKSEIFDDQFSVERPDGSNFTLKIRSTKLEDSAMYFCASGGGTNTGELFFGEGSRLTVL.

The chain uses TRBV7-9 and TRBJ2-2; D is perhaps TRBD1 (6 bases). This CDR3 contains 16 residues. Germline values: CDR1 SEHNR, CDR2 FQNEAQ (reference sequence). V was clipped by 2 bases and J by 6 bases, with 16 bases between them. The CDR3 DNA is TGTGCCAGCAGCTTACGGGACAATCGGCTCGCCGGGGAGCTGTTTTTT. Translated, it gives CASSLRDNRLAGELFF. Based on the CDR3 plus reference TRBV7-9 and TRBJ2-2, the full variable domain is DTGVSQNPRHKITKRGQNVTFRCDPISEHNRLYWYRQTLGQGPEFLTYFQNEAQLEKSRLLSDRFSAERPKGSFSTLEIQRTEQGDSAMYLCASSLRDNRLAGELFFGEGSRLTVL.

This clone was seen a handful of times. This chain connects TRBV19 to TRBJ1-4; 9 bases fit TRBD1. J lost 6 bases, V lost 6 bases, and 14 bases had no gene match. The germline V gene encodes CDR1 LNHDA and CDR2 SQIVND (reference sequence). This CDR3 contains 17 residues. CDR3 residues: CASSLPPVDRGDEKLFF. The CDR3, as DNA: TGTGCCAGTAGCCTACCCCCTGTGGACAGGGGAGATGAAAAACTGTTTTTT.

The rearrangement links TRBV7-6 to TRBJ2-1; D is possibly TRBD2 (6 bases). The CDR3 contains 15 residues. V shed 2 bases and J shed 3 bases, with 11 bases lying between them. Per germline, CDR1 SGHVS and CDR2 FNYEAQ. CDR3 nucleotide sequence: TGTGCCAGCAGCTTAAGCGGGTATAACTACAATGAGCAGTTCTTC. This codes for CASSLSGYNYNEQFF.